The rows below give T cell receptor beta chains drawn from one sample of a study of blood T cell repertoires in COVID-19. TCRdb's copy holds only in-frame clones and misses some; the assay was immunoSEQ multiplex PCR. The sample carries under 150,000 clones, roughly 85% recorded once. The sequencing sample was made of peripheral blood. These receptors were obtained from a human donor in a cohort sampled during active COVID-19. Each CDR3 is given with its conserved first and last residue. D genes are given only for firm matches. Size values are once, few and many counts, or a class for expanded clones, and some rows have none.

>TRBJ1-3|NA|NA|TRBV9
CASSSRPGVSGNTIYF
TGTGCCAGCAGCAGTCGCCCGGGAGTCTCTGGAAACACCATATATTTT
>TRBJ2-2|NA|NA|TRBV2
CASSPRAGLGTGELFF
TGTGCCAGCAGCCCCCGGGCGGGGCTGGGAACCGGGGAGCTGTTTTTT
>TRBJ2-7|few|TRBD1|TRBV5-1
CASSPGTASSYEQYF
TGCGCCAGCAGCCCCGGGACAGCTAGCTCCTACGAGCAGTACTTC
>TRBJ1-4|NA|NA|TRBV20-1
CSGSGGEKLFF
TGCAGTGGGTCGGGGGGTGAAAAACTGTTTTTT
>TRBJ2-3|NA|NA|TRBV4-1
CASSQTTLADTQYF
TGCGCCAGCAGCCAGACTACACTAGCTGATACGCAGTATTTT
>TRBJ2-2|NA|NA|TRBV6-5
CASSSPGQNTGELFF
TGTGCCAGCAGTTCACCGGGACAAAACACCGGGGAGCTGTTTTTT
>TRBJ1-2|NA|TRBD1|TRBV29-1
CSVDSDRGGYGYTF
TGCAGCGTTGATTCGGACAGGGGAGGGTATGGCTACACCTTC
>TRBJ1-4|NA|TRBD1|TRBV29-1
CSGQGIEEKLFF
TGCAGCGGACAGGGAATAGAGGAAAAACTGTTTTTT
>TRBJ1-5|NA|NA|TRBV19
CASTDVGPSNQPQHF
TGTGCCAGTACTGACGTGGGGCCCAGCAATCAGCCCCAGCATTTT
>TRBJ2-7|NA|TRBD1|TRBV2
CASSRTGGGTYEQYF
TGTGCCAGCAGTAGGACAGGGGGCGGTACCTACGAGCAGTACTTC
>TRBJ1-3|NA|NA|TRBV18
CASSPQADSGNTIYF
TGTGCCAGCTCACCACAGGCGGATTCTGGAAACACCATATATTTT
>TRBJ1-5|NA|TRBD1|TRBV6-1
CASSEKRGHRNQPQHF
TGTGCCAGCAGTGAAAAGAGGGGGCATCGCAATCAGCCCCAGCATTTT
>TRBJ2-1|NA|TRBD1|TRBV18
CASSQGTGAVNEQFF
TGTGCCAGCTCACAAGGGACAGGGGCAGTCAATGAGCAGTTCTTC
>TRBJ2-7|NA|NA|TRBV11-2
CASSLRGATYEQYF
TGTGCCAGCAGCTTGCGGGGAGCCACCTACGAGCAGTACTTC
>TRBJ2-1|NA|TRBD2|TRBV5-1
CASSEGLAIDEQFF
TGCGCCAGCAGCGAGGGACTAGCGATAGATGAGCAGTTCTTC
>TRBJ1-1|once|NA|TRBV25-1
CASNRVEGTEAFF
TGTGCCAGCAATAGGGTTGAGGGCACTGAAGCTTTCTTT
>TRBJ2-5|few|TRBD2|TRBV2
CASSPGLAGLQETQYF
TGTGCCAGCAGCCCGGGACTAGCGGGTTTACAAGAGACCCAGTACTTC
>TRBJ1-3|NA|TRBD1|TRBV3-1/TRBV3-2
CASSQGLGGAYGNTIYF
TGTGCCAGCAGCCAAGGATTAGGGGGCGCGTATGGAAACACCATATATTTT
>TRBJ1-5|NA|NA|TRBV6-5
CASSFDRDQPQHF
TGTGCCAGCAGTTTCGACAGAGATCAGCCCCAGCATTTT
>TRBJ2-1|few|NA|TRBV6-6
CASKILGGPYNEQFF
TGTGCCAGCAAGATATTGGGGGGGCCCTACAATGAGCAGTTCTTC
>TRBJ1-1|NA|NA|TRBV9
CASSVVSPGYTEAFF
TGTGCCAGCAGCGTAGTGAGCCCTGGTTACACTGAAGCTTTCTTT
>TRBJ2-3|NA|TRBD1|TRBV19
CASSIQGAPISTDTQYF
TGTGCCAGTAGTATACAGGGGGCGCCTATTAGCACAGATACGCAGTATTTT
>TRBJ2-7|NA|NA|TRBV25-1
CASSLGAMEQYF
TGTGCCAGCAGTTTGGGGGCAATGGAGCAGTACTTC
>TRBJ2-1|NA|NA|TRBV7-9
CASSSGIRDEQFF
TGTGCCAGCAGCTCGGGGATTAGGGATGAGCAGTTCTTC
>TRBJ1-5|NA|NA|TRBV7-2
CASSYSYSNQPQHF
TGTGCCAGCAGCTACTCTTATAGCAATCAGCCCCAGCATTTT
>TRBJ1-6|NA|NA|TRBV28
CAGKDSSYNSPLHF
TGTGCCGGAAAAGACAGTTCCTATAATTCACCCCTCCACTTT
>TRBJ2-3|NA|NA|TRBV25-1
CASTGQLTDTQYF
TGTGCCAGCACCGGACAGCTCACAGATACGCAGTATTTT